The text below deals with one T cell receptor (beta chain). The sample belongs to a study of blood T cell repertoires in COVID-19. About the research overall: PBMCs, B-cell-depleted T cells, or T cells provided the cDNA or gDNA that made up the material.

CDR1 is SGHRS, CDR2 YFSETQ, per germline. The CDR3 contains 14 residues. Between the trimmed V and J ends, which lost 0 bases and 4 bases, there was a span of 11 bases. Repertoires were generated with immunoSEQ multiplex PCR, while TCRdb's copy carries only in-frame clones and drops some. The sample lists roughly 87,000 clones; 70% to 85% were seen once. The genes are TRBV5-1 and TRBJ2-7; D is unclear. The source of this sequence is a woman aged 60-75 years with acute or convalescent COVID-19. The sequenced material came from peripheral blood. This CDR3 is CASSLGLSGYEQYF. CDR3 in DNA: TGCGCCAGCAGCTTGGGCCTGTCGGGTTACGAGCAGTACTTC.